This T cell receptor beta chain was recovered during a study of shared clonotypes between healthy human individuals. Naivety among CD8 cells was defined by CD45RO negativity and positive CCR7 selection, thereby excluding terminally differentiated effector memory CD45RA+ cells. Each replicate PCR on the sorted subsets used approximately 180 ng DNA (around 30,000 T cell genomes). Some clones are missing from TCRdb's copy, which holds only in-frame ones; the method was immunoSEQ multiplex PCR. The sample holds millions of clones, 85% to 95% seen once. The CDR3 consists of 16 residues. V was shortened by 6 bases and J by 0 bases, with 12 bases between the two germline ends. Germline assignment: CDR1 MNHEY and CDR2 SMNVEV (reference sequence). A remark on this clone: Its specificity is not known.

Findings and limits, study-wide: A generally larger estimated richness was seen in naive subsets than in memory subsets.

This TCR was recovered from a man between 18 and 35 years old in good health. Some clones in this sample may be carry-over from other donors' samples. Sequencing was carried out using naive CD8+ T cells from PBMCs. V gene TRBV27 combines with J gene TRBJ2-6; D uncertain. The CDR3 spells CASSHTRVSGANVLTF. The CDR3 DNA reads TGTGCCAGCAGCCATACAAGGGTCTCTGGGGCCAACGTCCTGACTTTC.